The table lists the clone carrying this TCR beta chain with a few counts. The antigen remains undetermined. CDR1 and CDR2 from the germline V gene are LNHDA and SQIVND (reference sequence). The CDR3 is made up of 15 amino acids. The V end lost 6 bases, the J end lost 4 bases, and 18 bases lay between the germline ends. Single viable CD3+CD4+CD8-CD45RO+ cells were sorted as the memory CD4+ T cells. The data derive from a study of memory CD4+ T cells and cytomegalovirus serostatus. Study-wide background: Healthy Belgian adult donors included about nine CMV-positive and more than 20 CMV-negative people. Study outcomes and limitations: Repertoires predicted CMV serostatus with median bootstrapped AUC of 0.95.

In the authors' methods: After removing out-of-frame reads, 2 million to 2.5 million distinct TCRbeta sequences remained. Measured with immunoSEQ multiplex PCR; TCRdb has only the in-frame clones, and not every one. Clone size and the V and J calls come from that table; the DNA yielded D and trimming. The top ten hold around 0.67% of the sample, which has about 25,000 clones, under 85% seen once. This chain uses TRBV19 with TRBJ1-2; D is possibly TRBD1 (5 bases). The sample consisted of memory CD4+ T cells from blood. This clonotype was obtained from an adult in good health and CMV-seronegative. CDR3 protein: CASSRSPGEAYGYTF. In DNA form, the CDR3 reads TGTGCCAGTAGCCGAAGCCCGGGGGAGGCCTATGGCTACACCTTC. The full variable domain, in which reference TRBV19 and TRBJ1-2 provide the parts outside the CDR3, is DGGITQSPKYLFRKEGQNVTLSCEQNLNHDAMYWYRQDPGQGLRLIYYSQIVNDFQKGDIAEGYSVSREKKESFPLTVTSAQKNPTAFYLCASSRSPGEAYGYTFGSGTRLTVV.